This T cell receptor beta chain comes out of a study of CD8 T cells in ankylosing spondylitis. This clonotype was seen more than once but under ten times. Its target is unknown. Points from the study as a whole: A motif of under ten highly homologous TCR beta variants was seen as apparently characteristic of ankylosing spondylitis blood.

TCRdb independently ran MiXCR on the 5' RACE reads; one entry per CDR3 protein. The profile shows about 460,000 distinct CDR3 sequences, over 4% of them singletons. The CDR3 runs to 18 residues. Trimming shortened V by 2 bases and J by 3 bases, and 20 bases separated the two germline ends. Germline CDR1 reads MNHNY; CDR2 reads SVGAGI (reference sequence). Material: blood, either unsorted or a sorted T cell fraction (not recorded which). V and J are TRBV6-6 and TRBJ1-5; D possibly corresponds to TRBD1 (5 bases). This TCR came from a male donor with ankylosing spondylitis. In DNA form, the CDR3 reads TGTGCCAGCAGTTACAGAGCGGCGGCAGGGTGGACCAATCAGCCCCAGCATTTT. It specifies CASSYRAAAGWTNQPQHF.